Presented here are 32 T cell receptor beta chains from one specimen sequenced in a study of CD8 T cells in ankylosing spondylitis. These TCRs' antigens remain unknown. Broader study findings: Seemingly characteristic of ankylosing spondylitis blood was a TCR beta motif consisting of roughly 8 highly homologous variants.

TCRdb ran MiXCR on the 5' RACE reads and lists one entry per CDR3 protein. The data contain 220,000 or so distinct CDR3 sequences, about 17% of them singletons. Sample: blood, either unsorted or a sorted T cell fraction (not recorded which). The receptors originated from a male donor with ankylosing spondylitis.

This clonotype was detected only a few times. J is TRBJ2-4 and V is TRBV11-2; D may be TRBD2 (5 bases). The CDR3 consists of 13 residues. Germline V gene sequence: CDR1 SGHAT, CDR2 FQNNGV. V was pared by 1 base and J by 13 bases, with 14 bases between. CDR3 in DNA: TGTGCCAGCAGCTTAGTTGAGGGTTCAACCCAGTACTTC. Translation gives CASSLVEGSTQYF.

This clonotype has a count of ten or more. The V and J genes are TRBV12-3 or TRBV12-4 and TRBJ2-4, with D tentatively TRBD2 (6 bases). CDR3 length: 20 amino acids. Trimming cost V 5 bases and J 1 base, with 27 bases left between them. The DNA for the CDR3 is TGTGCCAGCAGTCCCGATGACGGAGCGGCCGGGAGAGGGGCCAAAAACATTCAGTACTTC. Its translation: CASSPDDGAAGRGAKNIQYF.

This clonotype was found many times. The chain recombines TRBV12-3 or TRBV12-4 with TRBJ2-7; weak D call: TRBD1 (6 bases). V was trimmed by 6 bases and J by 4 bases, leaving 13 bases between them. This CDR3 comprises 13 residues. For the CDR3, the DNA is TGTGCCAGCAGGACACAGGGAACATACGAGCAGTACTTC. Protein product: CASRTQGTYEQYF.

This clonotype was detected only a few times. The chain links TRBV6-4 to TRBJ2-3; TRBD2 aligns across 10 bases. CDR1 and CDR2 from the germline V gene are MRHNA and SNTAGT. Germline trimming cut 5 bases from V and 4 bases from J; bases unmatched to any gene: 9. The CDR3 has 16 residues. CDR3 loop: CASSQTRAGGPDTQYF. The DNA of the CDR3 is TGTGCCAGCAGTCAAACAAGAGCGGGGGGGCCAGATACGCAGTATTTT.

This clonotype has just a few counts. CDR3 DNA sequence: TGTGCCAGCAGCCCTCGGGGTGCGAACACCGGGGAGCTGTTTTTT. It encodes CASSPRGANTGELFF. The chain couples TRBV11-3 to TRBJ2-2; TRBD2 might be the D (5 bases). Trimming shortened V by 5 bases and J by 0 bases, and 10 bases separated the two germline ends. Germline CDR1 reads SGHNT; CDR2 reads YENEEA. The CDR3 is 15 residues long.

This sequence joins TRBV6-2 or TRBV6-3 and TRBJ2-1; the D call may be TRBD1 or TRBD2 (5 bases each). V lost 1 base and J lost 6, with 13 bases in between. The germline V gene encodes CDR1 MNHEY and CDR2 SVGEGT. CDR3 length: 15 amino acids. The CDR3 nucleotides are TGTGCCAGCAGTTACTTGCTAGCTGGGGGCAATGAGCAGTTCTTC. This translates into CASSYLLAGGNEQFF.

The chain couples TRBV11-2 to TRBJ1-1; the D is unclear. Trimming took off 0 bases at V and 0 bases at J, with 11 bases between the two ends. The CDR3 extends over 16 amino acids. In germline, CDR1 is SGHAT, CDR2 FQNNGV. The DNA for the CDR3 is TGTGCCAGCAGCTTAGAGTTCGGTTGGTTGAACACTGAAGCTTTCTTT. Protein sequence: CASSLEFGWLNTEAFF.

V gene TRBV27 combines with J gene TRBJ2-7; 7 positions match TRBD2. Germline CDR1 and CDR2: MNHEY and SMNVEV (reference sequence). V was clipped by 5 bases and J by 1 base; unmatched bases: 8. CDR3 size: 15 residues. In nucleotides, the CDR3 is TGTGCCAGCAGTATCCGGGGAGGGGATTCCTACGAGCAGTACTTC. It specifies CASSIRGGDSYEQYF.

J is TRBJ2-7 and V is TRBV7-4; the match to TRBD2 covers 11 bases. V lost 10 bases and J lost 1; bases outside the gene matches: 3. Germline V gene sequence: CDR1 SGHVT, CDR2 SQSDAQ. CDR3 length: 13 residues. CDR3 nucleotide sequence: TGTGCCACTAGCGGGAGGAGGTCCTACGAGCAGTACTTC. This gives the protein CATSGRRSYEQYF.

This sequence joins TRBV5-1 and TRBJ2-7; a weak D match, TRBD2 (5 bases). The germline V gene encodes CDR1 SGHRS and CDR2 YFSETQ. V lost 5 bases, J lost 4 bases, and 7 bases lay in between. This CDR3 has 11 amino acids. The CDR3 loop is CASRLAYEQYF. CDR3 nucleotides: TGCGCCAGCAGATTAGCGTACGAGCAGTACTTC.

This clonotype has a handful of counts. V usage is TRBV7-8 and J usage is TRBJ2-5, with 9 nucleotides matching TRBD2. The CDR3 has 16 residues. Germline V gene sequence: CDR1 SGHVS, CDR2 FQNEAQ. V gave up 2 bases and J gave up 4 bases; unmatched junction bases: 8. The CDR3 spells CASSLSAGGPGETQYF. As DNA, the CDR3 is TGTGCCAGCAGCTTATCCGCGGGAGGGCCCGGAGAGACCCAGTACTTC.

There are a few counts of this clonotype. V gene TRBV3-1 combines with J gene TRBJ2-4; 9 nucleotides align to TRBD1. The CDR3 sequence is 13 residues long. The V segment lost 5 bases and the J segment 5 bases; nucleotides outside the gene matches: 1. The V gene's germline CDR1 is LGHDT and CDR2 YNNKEL (reference sequence). Here the CDR3 reads CASSRTGENIQYF. CDR3 DNA: TGTGCCAGCAGCAGGACAGGGGAAAACATTCAGTACTTC.

There are a few counts of this clonotype. The chain recombines TRBV7-8 with TRBJ1-1; possible D gene TRBD1, 5 bases. V was trimmed by 5 bases and J by 3 bases, leaving 22 bases between them. The CDR3 consists of 17 residues. In germline, CDR1 is SGHVS, CDR2 FQNEAQ. The CDR3 sequence: CASSRHGGRQWDTEAFF. In DNA, the CDR3 is TGTGCCAGCAGCCGTCATGGGGGTAGACAGTGGGACACTGAAGCTTTCTTT.

The V call is TRBV18, the J call TRBJ2-1, with 8 bases matching TRBD1. Trimming took 3 bases from V and 4 from J; bases not matched to a gene: 5. There are 15 residues in the CDR3. Germline V CDR1 and CDR2: KGHSH, LQKENI. The CDR3 bases are TGTGCCAGCTCACCCGCGGACAGGGAGTACAATGAGCAGTTCTTC. Its translation is CASSPADREYNEQFF.

This clonotype has just a few counts. The rearrangement uses TRBV23-1 and TRBJ1-5; D gene uncertain. TRBV23-1 has ORF status, its function being uncertain. Trimming cost V 1 base and J 5 bases, with 18 bases left between them. The length of the CDR3 is 17 residues. The CDR3, as DNA: TGCGCCAGCAGTCAATGCTTGTACAGAGGGATATATCAGCCCCAGCATTTT. This codes for CASSQCLYRGIYQPQHF.

This clonotype was seen only a few times. This chain joins TRBV12-3 or TRBV12-4 and TRBJ2-1; weak D call: TRBD1 (5 bases). This CDR3 contains 17 residues. V lost 3 bases, J lost 1 base, and 16 bases lay in between. As DNA, the CDR3 is TGTGCCAGCAGTTTCCCCGGTTGGGGCTCGTCCTACAATGAGCAGTTCTTC. It is translated as CASSFPGWGSSYNEQFF.

Ten or more counts support this clonotype. V is TRBV29-1 and J is TRBJ2-3; D remains ambiguous. V was pared by 0 bases and J by 7 bases, with 8 bases between. CDR3 length equals 12 residues. Germline V gene sequence: CDR1 SQVTM, CDR2 ANQGSEA. The CDR3 DNA is TGCAGCGTTGAAGATACCGGGCATACGCAGTATTTT. Translated: CSVEDTGHTQYF.

This clonotype was picked up many times. This chain links TRBV20-1 with TRBJ2-1, with D possibly being TRBD2 (5 bases). V was trimmed by 4 bases and J by 9 bases, leaving 19 bases between them. This CDR3 has 14 amino acids. CDR1 is DFQATT, CDR2 SNEGSKA, per germline (reference sequence). The CDR3 protein is CSAIWQVEEGEQFF. CDR3 sequence (DNA): TGCAGTGCTATCTGGCAGGTCGAAGAGGGTGAGCAGTTCTTC.

This chain connects TRBV6-5 to TRBJ1-2; D possibly corresponds to TRBD1 (6 bases). The V end lost 2 bases, the J end lost 4 bases, and 8 bases lay between the germline ends. There are 13 residues in the CDR3. Germline CDR1 MNHEY, CDR2 SVGAGI. CDR3 coding DNA: TGTGCCAGCAGTTACGAACAGGGCTATGGCTACACCTTC. It encodes CASSYEQGYGYTF.

This clonotype was seen a few times. CDR3 nucleotide sequence: TGCGCCAGCAGCCAAGAGGGGACCCAGTACTTC. This codes for CASSQEGTQYF. V is TRBV4-1 and J is TRBJ2-5; D remains unclear. V shed 0 bases and J shed 7 bases, with 3 bases lying between them. Germline V gives CDR1 MGHRA, CDR2 YSYEKL. There are 11 residues in the CDR3.

The rearrangement links TRBV24-1 to TRBJ2-3; TRBD2 agrees at 7 bases. V was clipped by 3 bases and J by 6 bases; unmatched bases: 14. The CDR3 runs 17 residues. Looked up from germline, CDR1 is KGHDR and CDR2 is SFDVKD. CDR3: CATSDPGRGSGSDTQYF. The CDR3 coding sequence is TGTGCCACCAGTGATCCCGGCCGCGGGAGTGGATCGGATACGCAGTATTTT.

This clonotype was counted between two and nine times. The rearrangement uses TRBV7-9 and TRBJ2-1; D remains unclear. CDR3 length equals 8 residues. The germline V gene has CDR1 SEHNR and CDR2 FQNEAQ (reference sequence). V was pared by 11 bases and J by 6 bases, with 2 bases between. The CDR3 sequence: CASNEQFF. CDR3 sequence (DNA): TGTGCCTCCAATGAGCAGTTCTTC.

This clonotype was seen only a few times. V and J are TRBV19 and TRBJ1-1; D remains unclear. Trimming pared 3 bases from V and 2 bases from J, leaving 7 bases between. CDR1 and CDR2 from the germline V gene are LNHDA and SQIVND (reference sequence). There are 13 residues in the CDR3. The CDR3 DNA is TGTGCCAGTAGTATTAGGGTCAACACTGAAGCTTTCTTT. As protein: CASSIRVNTEAFF.

Only a few counts were recorded for this clonotype. This chain joins TRBV4-3 and TRBJ2-7, with a weak D call TRBD2 (5 bases). V was shortened by 0 bases and J by 0 bases, with 9 bases between the two germline ends. Germline CDR1 reads LGHNA; CDR2 reads YSLEER. The CDR3 sequence is 15 residues long. In DNA, the CDR3 is TGCGCCAGCAGCCAAGAACAGACTACCTCCTACGAGCAGTACTTC. Residues: CASSQEQTTSYEQYF.

This clonotype was picked up one time. The rearrangement uses TRBV30 and TRBJ2-2; the D gene is possibly TRBD2 (5 bases). Trimming left V 3 bases short and J 7 bases short, with 9 bases between. The CDR3 is 12 residues long. From germline, CDR1 is GTSNPN and CDR2 SVGIG (reference sequence). DNA of the CDR3: TGTGCCTGGAGGCCCGGGATCGGGGAGCTGTTTTTT. It encodes CAWRPGIGELFF. The variable domain in full, completed from reference TRBV30 and TRBJ2-2, reads SQTIHQWPATLVQPVGSPLSLECTVEGTSNPNLYWYRQAAGRGLQLLFYSVGIGQISSEVPQNLSASRPQDRQFILSSKKLLLSDSGFYLCAWRPGIGELFFGEGSRLTVL.

V is TRBV30 and J is TRBJ1-2, with D possibly TRBD1 on 6 matching bases. This CDR3 region has 14 residues. Per germline, CDR1 GTSNPN and CDR2 SVGIG (reference sequence). Trimming took off 0 bases at V and 7 bases at J, with 15 bases between the two ends. The chain's CDR3 is CAWSVEVAGAGYTF. The CDR3 DNA reads TGTGCCTGGAGTGTGGAGGTCGCAGGGGCTGGCTACACCTTC.

There are a few counts of this clonotype. The chain combines TRBV12-3 or TRBV12-4 with TRBJ2-1, with D unclear. This CDR3 comprises 15 residues. The V end was cut by 2 bases, the J end by 2 bases, with 10 bases between. Written as DNA, the CDR3 is TGTGCCAGCAGTTTATCAGGTCCCACCTACAATGAGCAGTTCTTC. Translating gives CASSLSGPTYNEQFF.

This sequence joins TRBV19 and TRBJ2-1; D call uncertain. Between the trimmed V and J ends, which lost 3 bases and 2 bases, there was a span of 11 bases. The CDR3 is 15 amino acids. Germline lookup yields CDR1 LNHDA and CDR2 SQIVND (reference sequence). CDR3 loop: CASSMVRHPYNEQFF. CDR3 in DNA: TGTGCCAGTAGTATGGTGAGGCATCCCTACAATGAGCAGTTCTTC.

The rearrangement uses TRBV27 and TRBJ1-3; D not resolved. CDR1 MNHEY and CDR2 SMNVEV come from the germline V gene (reference sequence). Between the trimmed V and J ends, which lost 0 bases and 4 bases, there was a span of 4 bases. The CDR3 runs to 13 residues. CDR3 coding DNA: TGTGCCAGCAGTTTATCGTGGGGAAACACCATATATTTT. Residues: CASSLSWGNTIYF.

The chain links TRBV9 to TRBJ2-1, with TRBD2 matching over 8 bases. With 0 bases clipped from V and 3 bases from J, the junction kept 2 bases outside the gene matches. The CDR3 loop spans 15 amino acids. Per the germline V gene, CDR1 is SGDLS and CDR2 is YYNGEE. In nucleotides, the CDR3 is TGTGCCAGCAGCGTAGAGAGCGGGGGCTACAATGAGCAGTTCTTC. This codes for CASSVESGGYNEQFF.

This sequence joins TRBV6-6 and TRBJ2-7; D is possibly TRBD1 or TRBD2 (5 bases each). The CDR3 is made up of 13 amino acids. V lost 7 bases and J 6 bases, leaving 16 bases between the germline ends. Germline-derived CDR1 and CDR2 are MNHNY and SVGAGI (reference sequence). The CDR3 is CASILAPGAEQYF. The CDR3 DNA is TGTGCCAGCATCCTAGCCCCCGGGGCCGAGCAGTACTTC.

In its sample, this clonotype was seen a few times. The V call is TRBV9, the J call TRBJ1-1, with D possibly TRBD1 on 5 matching bases. CDR1 SGDLS and CDR2 YYNGEE come from the germline V gene. The V gene lost 0 bases and the J gene lost 1 base, with 10 bases spanning the gap. This CDR3 region has 15 residues. The CDR3 region has the DNA TGTGCCAGCAGCGTAGCCGGGACCGCGAACACTGAAGCTTTCTTT. It yields the protein CASSVAGTANTEAFF.